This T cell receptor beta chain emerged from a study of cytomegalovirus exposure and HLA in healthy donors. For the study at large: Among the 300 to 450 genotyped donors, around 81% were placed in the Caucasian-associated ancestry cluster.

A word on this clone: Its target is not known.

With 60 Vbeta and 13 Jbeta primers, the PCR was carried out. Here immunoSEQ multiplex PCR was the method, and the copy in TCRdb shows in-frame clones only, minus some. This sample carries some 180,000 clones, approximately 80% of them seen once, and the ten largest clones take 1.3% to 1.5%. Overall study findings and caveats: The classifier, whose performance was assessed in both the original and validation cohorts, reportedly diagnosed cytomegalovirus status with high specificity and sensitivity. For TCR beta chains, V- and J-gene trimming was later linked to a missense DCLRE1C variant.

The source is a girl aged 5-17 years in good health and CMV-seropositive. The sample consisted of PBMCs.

CDR3 in DNA: TGCGCCAGCAGCTTGACAAACCAAGAGACCCAGTACTTC. Translation gives CASSLTNQETQYF. V is TRBV4-1 and J is TRBJ2-5, with no clear D. With 5 bases removed from V and 0 bases from J, the gap between germline ends came to 7 bases. The CDR3 contains 13 residues. Germline V lookup: CDR1 MGHRA, CDR2 YSYEKL.